This TCR beta chain stems from a study of blood T cell repertoires in COVID-19. Using immunoSEQ multiplex PCR, the repertoire was profiled, and TCRdb retains in-frame clones only, with some absent. The sample carries about 63,000 clones, 65% to 80% recorded once. Trimming removed 3 bases from V and 4 bases from J; junction bases left unmatched: 6. CDR1 and CDR2 (germline): LGHNT, FRNRAP. The CDR3 consists of 17 residues. This TCR derives from a human donor in a cohort sampled during active COVID-19. The gene calls are TRBV12-5 and TRBJ2-1; 13 bases match TRBD2. The sample comprised peripheral blood. The DNA of the CDR3 is TGTGCTAGTGGTTTTTGGACTAGCGGGAGAGGGTACAATGAGCAGTTCTTC. Amino acid sequence: CASGFWTSGRGYNEQFF. The full variable domain, its missing parts supplied by reference TRBV12-5 and TRBJ2-1, is DARVTQTPRHKVTEMGQEVTMRCQPILGHNTVFWYRQTMMQGLELLAYFRNRAPLDDSGMPKDRFSAEMPDATLATLKIQPSEPRDSAVYFCASGFWTSGRGYNEQFFGPGTRLTVL.